This TCR beta chain originates from a study of blood T cell repertoires in COVID-19. Study information: Specimens from acute and convalescent COVID-19 originated in the United States, Italy and Spain. T cells, B-cell-depleted T cells, or PBMCs supplied cDNA or gDNA.

Per the original methods: It was from reference gene primer amplification that nucleated cell counts were estimated. The table came from immunoSEQ multiplex PCR; TCRdb's copy has only in-frame clones and leaves some out. The V and J calls and clone size were taken over from that table, and D and trimming were inferred from the DNA. This table has around 98,000 clones, around 75% appearing once. This clone was observed a few times. Germline CDR1 and CDR2: MDHEN and SYDVKM. The CDR3 totals 14 residues. V lost 6 bases and J lost 4; bases outside the gene matches: 5. The chain joins TRBV28 to TRBJ2-5; 10 bases map to TRBD2. The clonotype originates from a man between 65 and 85 years old with acute or convalescent COVID-19. The sequenced sample was peripheral blood. Written as DNA, the CDR3 is TGTGCCAGCAGGGATAGCGGGGGGCGAGAGACCCAGTACTTC. This gives the protein CASRDSGGRETQYF.